The next 21 T cell receptor beta chains were all read from a single sample in a study of T cell repertoires in cytomegalovirus infection. TCRdb re-called the reads with MiXCR, one entry per CDR3 protein. The data hold approximately 990,000 distinct CDR3 sequences, with approximately 31% observed a single time. Which antigens these TCRs recognize remains unknown. This sample comprised cultured CD8+ T cells from PBMCs, obtained from culture after CMV antigen stimulation. The receptors were gathered from a human donor in good health (CMV status not recorded). Some clones in this sample may be carry-over from other donors' samples.

The rearrangement links TRBV27 to TRBJ1-1; 9 nucleotides agree with TRBD1. This CDR3 has 16 residues. The V and J ends lost 2 bases and 2 bases, in that order; junction bases with no gene match: 6. Per the germline V gene, CDR1 is MNHEY and CDR2 is SMNVEV (reference sequence). The CDR3 here is CASSLPGQGRNTEAFF. The CDR3 bases are TGTGCCAGCAGTTTACCGGGACAGGGTCGTAACACTGAAGCTTTCTTT.

Many counts were recorded for this clonotype. The chain links TRBV7-8 to TRBJ2-1; unclear D gene. This CDR3 has 17 residues. Germline CDR1 and CDR2: SGHVS and FQNEAQ. Trimming pared 0 bases from V and 6 bases from J, leaving 18 bases between. CDR3 in DNA: TGTGCCAGCAGCTTAGCGGAAAAGGGTCTCCCTACCAATGAGCAGTTCTTC. It codes for CASSLAEKGLPTNEQFF.

The chain is built from TRBV19 and TRBJ2-3, with unresolved D. Between the trimmed V and J ends, which lost 7 bases and 3 bases, there was a span of 20 bases. The CDR3 contains 16 residues. Germline V CDR1 and CDR2: LNHDA, SQIVND (reference sequence). Written as DNA, the CDR3 is TGTGCCAGTACCCCCGGTCAGGTTGCTGGTACAGATACGCAGTATTTT. Translation: CASTPGQVAGTDTQYF. Full variable domain (missing parts from reference TRBV19 and TRBJ2-3): DGGITQSPKYLFRKEGQNVTLSCEQNLNHDAMYWYRQDPGQGLRLIYYSQIVNDFQKGDIAEGYSVSREKKESFPLTVTSAQKNPTAFYLCASTPGQVAGTDTQYFGPGTRLTVL.

The chain recombines TRBV5-1 with TRBJ2-1, with 7 bases aligning to TRBD2. J gave up 2 bases and V 4 bases, and 12 bases lay outside the gene matches. There are 17 residues in the CDR3. The germline V gene has CDR1 SGHRS and CDR2 YFSETQ. The DNA for the CDR3 is TGCGCCAGCAGCCCCTGGCGTGGGGGGGGTGCCTACAATGAGCAGTTCTTC. Protein sequence: CASSPWRGGGAYNEQFF.

This clonotype was found a few times. The V and J genes are TRBV5-4 and TRBJ2-5; the D gene could be TRBD1 or TRBD2 (5 bases each). V shed 3 bases and J shed 5 bases, with 11 bases lying between them. The CDR3 contains 13 residues. From germline, CDR1 is SGHNT and CDR2 YYREEE (reference sequence). The chain's CDR3 is CASSWLGEETQYF. CDR3 in DNA: TGTGCCAGCAGCTGGTTGGGGGAGGAGACCCAGTACTTC.

This clonotype was counted at least ten times. The chain links TRBV6-5 to TRBJ2-5; TRBD2 aligns across 14 bases. V dropped 1 base and J dropped 1; count of bases not matched to a gene: 5. The CDR3 covers 18 residues. The germline V gene encodes CDR1 MNHEY and CDR2 SVGAGI. The CDR3 DNA reads as TGTGCCAGCAGTTACTTGCGACTAGCGGGGGGGTTCCAAGAGACCCAGTACTTC. Translated: CASSYLRLAGGFQETQYF.

This clonotype has only a few counts. The rearrangement joins TRBV27 to TRBJ1-6; D call uncertain. From germline, CDR1 is MNHEY and CDR2 SMNVEV (reference sequence). CDR3 length: 14 residues. Trimming left V 1 base short and J 6 bases short, with 7 bases between. CDR3 loop: CASSLFSLNSPLHF. The CDR3 DNA is TGTGCCAGCAGTTTATTCTCGCTTAATTCACCCCTCCACTTT.

Worth noting for this clonotype: A much larger clonotype is one base distant, so this may be a read error. A read error is likely, as this CDR3 ends without the conserved phenylalanine or tryptophan. V gene TRBV7-6 combines with J gene TRBJ2-1; 9 bases align to TRBD2. Germline values: CDR1 SGHVS, CDR2 FNYEAQ. CDR3 length: 17 residues. Losses at the gene ends were 0 bases for V and 5 bases for J; bases not matched to a gene: 8. The CDR3 coding sequence is TGTGCCAGCAGCTTAGCGTGGGCGGGGGGGCCGAACAATGAGCAGTTCTCC. Its translation is CASSLAWAGGPNNEQFS.

This chain uses TRBV7-6 with TRBJ2-1; 8 positions agree with TRBD1. CDR1 and CDR2 (germline): SGHVS, FNYEAQ. V lost 6 bases and J lost 8; bases outside the gene matches: 12. This CDR3 contains 15 residues. For the CDR3, the DNA is TGTGCCAGCAGTCCACGCGGACAGGGTTTGTATGAGCAGTTCTTC. Translated: CASSPRGQGLYEQFF.

The chain recombines TRBV7-2 with TRBJ1-4; unclear D gene. The length of the CDR3 is 15 residues. V lost 5 bases and J lost 3, with 13 bases in between. CDR1 is SGHTA, CDR2 FQGNSA, per germline. The DNA for the CDR3 is TGTGCCAGCAGCCTCCACGGTGCCTCTAATGAAAAACTGTTTTTT. Encoded protein: CASSLHGASNEKLFF. The variable domain in full, completed from reference TRBV7-2 and TRBJ1-4, reads GAGVSQSPSNKVTEKGKDVELRCDPISGHTALYWYRQSLGQGLEFLIYFQGNSAPDKSGLPSDRFSAERTGGSVSTLTIQRTQQEDSAVYLCASSLHGASNEKLFFGSGTQLSVL.

The rearrangement links TRBV6-1 to TRBJ1-1; a possible D gene is TRBD1 (5 bases). CDR3 length: 14 residues. The germline gives CDR1 MNHNS, CDR2 SASEGT. Trimming stripped 3 bases from V and 1 base from J, with 9 bases between. The CDR3 sequence is CASSDLRENTEAFF. The DNA of the CDR3 is TGTGCCAGCAGTGACCTCAGGGAGAACACTGAAGCTTTCTTT.

V usage is TRBV6-5 and J usage is TRBJ1-3; 7 nucleotides match TRBD1. The CDR3 sequence is 16 residues long. The germline CDR1 and CDR2 sequences are MNHEY and SVGAGI. V dropped 0 bases and J dropped 4; count of bases not matched to a gene: 6. In DNA, the CDR3 is TGTGCCAGCAGTTACTCCGGGACAGCAGACGGAAACACCATATATTTT. It codes for CASSYSGTADGNTIYF.

This chain connects TRBV19 to TRBJ1-5; D gene ambiguous. Trimming removed 5 bases at V and 2 bases at J, with 10 bases between. The CDR3 is 14 amino acids. Germline V CDR1 and CDR2: LNHDA, SQIVND (reference sequence). The CDR3 nucleotides are TGTGCCAGTAGTTGGGTATCGGGCAATCAGCCCCAGCATTTT. Protein sequence: CASSWVSGNQPQHF.

The V and J genes are TRBV19 and TRBJ1-5; D unclear. The CDR3 sequence is 12 residues long. V was shortened by 2 bases and J by 6 bases, with 5 bases between the two germline ends. Germline V gene data show CDR1 as LNHDA and CDR2 as SQIVND (reference sequence). CDR3 DNA: TGTGCCAGTAGTATAAGCGTTCAGCCCCAGCATTTT. The encoded protein is CASSISVQPQHF. The variable domain in full, completed from reference TRBV19 and TRBJ1-5, reads DGGITQSPKYLFRKEGQNVTLSCEQNLNHDAMYWYRQDPGQGLRLIYYSQIVNDFQKGDIAEGYSVSREKKESFPLTVTSAQKNPTAFYLCASSISVQPQHFGDGTRLSIL.

V and J are TRBV6-5 and TRBJ2-5, with 8 bases fitting TRBD1. From germline, CDR1 is MNHEY and CDR2 SVGAGI. Trimming at V came to 2 bases and at J to 8 bases, leaving 10 bases not matched to a gene. CDR3 length: 15 residues. Here the CDR3 reads CASSYGTGTGATQYF. In nucleotides, the CDR3 is TGTGCCAGCAGTTACGGTACTGGGACAGGAGCAACCCAGTACTTC.

As to this clonotype: The junction shows a germline mismatch at one end, possibly a read error. This chain joins TRBV7-7 and TRBJ2-5; perhaps TRBD2 as D (6 bases). Germline V gives CDR1 SSHAT, CDR2 FNYEAQ (reference sequence). The CDR3 contains 15 residues. The DNA of the CDR3 is TGTGCTAGCAGCCAAGGGGTCGCCGGGGGAGAGACCCAGTACTTC. This translates into CASSQGVAGGETQYF.

The CDR3 nucleotides read TGTGCCAGCAAGGAGGGAACGAACTATGGCTACACCTTC. This encodes CASKEGTNYGYTF. This sequence joins TRBV6-5 and TRBJ1-2; D is unresolved. Germline V gives CDR1 MNHEY, CDR2 SVGAGI. The CDR3 runs to 13 residues. Trimming took 7 bases from V and 2 from J, leaving 11 bases between them.

In regard to this clonotype: Just one base apart from a much larger clone, this may be a read error. This chain connects TRBV28 to TRBJ2-3; tentative D call: TRBD1 (6 bases). Per the germline V gene, CDR1 is MDHEN and CDR2 is SYDVKM. The CDR3 is made up of 16 amino acids. The V end was cut by 3 bases, the J end by 1 base, with 14 bases between. The DNA for the CDR3 is TGTGCCAGCAGTTTGAGGGGGAGCCGGCGCACAGATACGCAGTATTTT. The encoded protein is CASSLRGSRRTDTQYF.

The table lists this clonotype with a count of one. The chain is built from TRBV5-4 and TRBJ2-7; D remains ambiguous. V was shortened by 1 base and J by 5 bases, with 7 bases between the two germline ends. This CDR3 comprises 12 residues. The germline CDR1 and CDR2 sequences are SGHNT and YYREEE (reference sequence). The CDR3 DNA sequence: TGTGCCAGCAGCTTGAACCAACACGAGCAGTACGTC. Translating it yields CASSLNQHEQYV.

The chain is built from TRBV7-4 and TRBJ1-2; TRBD1 matches at 7 bases. Germline CDR1 is SGHVT and CDR2 is SQSDAQ. V dropped 1 base and J dropped 5; count of bases not matched to a gene: 7. The CDR3 extends over 15 amino acids. The DNA for the CDR3 is TGTGCCAGCAGCTTAGAGCAGGGGGATCTTTATGGCTACACCTTC. Translation: CASSLEQGDLYGYTF.

This clonotype was seen only a few times. This chain uses TRBV4-3 with TRBJ2-2; 7 positions agree with TRBD1. This CDR3 is 15 amino acids long. Germline lookup yields CDR1 LGHNA and CDR2 YSLEER. Unmatched junction bases numbered 7, after V lost 5 bases and J lost 4 bases. In DNA form, the CDR3 reads TGCGCCAGCAGCTTGATCCGGGACAGCACCGGGGAGCTGTTTTTT. Residues: CASSLIRDSTGELFF.